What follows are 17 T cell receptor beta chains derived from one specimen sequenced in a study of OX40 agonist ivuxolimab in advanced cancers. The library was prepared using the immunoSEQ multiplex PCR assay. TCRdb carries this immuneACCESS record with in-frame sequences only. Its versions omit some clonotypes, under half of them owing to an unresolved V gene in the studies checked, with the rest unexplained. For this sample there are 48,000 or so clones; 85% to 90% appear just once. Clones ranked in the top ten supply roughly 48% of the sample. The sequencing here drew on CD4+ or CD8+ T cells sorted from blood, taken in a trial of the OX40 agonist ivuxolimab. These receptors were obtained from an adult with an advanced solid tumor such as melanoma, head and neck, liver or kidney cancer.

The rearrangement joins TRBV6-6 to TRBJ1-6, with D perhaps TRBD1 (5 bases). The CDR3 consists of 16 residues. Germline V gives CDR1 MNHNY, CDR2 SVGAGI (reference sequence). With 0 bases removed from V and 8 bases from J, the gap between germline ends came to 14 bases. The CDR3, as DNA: TGTGCCAGCAGTTACTCCCCCAGGGATCAGGATTCACCCCTCCACTTT. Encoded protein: CASSYSPRDQDSPLHF.

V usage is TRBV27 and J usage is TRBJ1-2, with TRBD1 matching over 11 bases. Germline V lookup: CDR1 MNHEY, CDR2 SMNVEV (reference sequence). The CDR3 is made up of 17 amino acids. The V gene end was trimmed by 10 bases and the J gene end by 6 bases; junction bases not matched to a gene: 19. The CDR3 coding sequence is TGTGCCACCATCAGTAGGGACAGGGGGTTGGGTAGCGATGGCTACACCTTC. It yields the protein CATISRDRGLGSDGYTF.

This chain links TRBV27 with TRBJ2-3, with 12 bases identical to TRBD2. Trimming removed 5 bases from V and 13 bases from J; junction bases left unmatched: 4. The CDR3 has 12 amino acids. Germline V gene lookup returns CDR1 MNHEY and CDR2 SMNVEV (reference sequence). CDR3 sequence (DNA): TGTGCCAGCAGTCCTAGCGGGGGGGTTAAGTATTTT. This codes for CASSPSGGVKYF.

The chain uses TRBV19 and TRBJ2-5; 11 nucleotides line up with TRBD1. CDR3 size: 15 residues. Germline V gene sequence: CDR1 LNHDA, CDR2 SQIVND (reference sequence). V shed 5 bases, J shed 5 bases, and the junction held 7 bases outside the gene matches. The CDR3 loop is CASSLGQGARETQYF. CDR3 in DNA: TGTGCCAGTAGTCTAGGACAGGGGGCTAGGGAGACCCAGTACTTC.

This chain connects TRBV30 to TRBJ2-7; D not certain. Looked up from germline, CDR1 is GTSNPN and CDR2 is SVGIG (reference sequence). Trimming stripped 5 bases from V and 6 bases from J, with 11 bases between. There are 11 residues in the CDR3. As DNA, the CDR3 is TGTGCCTGGTCCGAGGTGGCCGAGCAGTACTTC. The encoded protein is CAWSEVAEQYF.

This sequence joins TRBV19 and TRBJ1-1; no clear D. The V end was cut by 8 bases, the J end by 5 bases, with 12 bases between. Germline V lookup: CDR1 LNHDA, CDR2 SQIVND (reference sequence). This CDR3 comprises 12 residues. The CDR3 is CASSSGETEAFF. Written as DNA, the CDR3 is TGTGCCAGTTCCTCGGGAGAAACTGAAGCTTTCTTT.

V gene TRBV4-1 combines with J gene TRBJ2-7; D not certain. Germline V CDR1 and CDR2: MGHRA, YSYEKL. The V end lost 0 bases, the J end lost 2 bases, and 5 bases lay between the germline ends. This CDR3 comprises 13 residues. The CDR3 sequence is CASSQEMTYEQYF. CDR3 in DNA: TGCGCCAGCAGCCAAGAAATGACCTACGAGCAGTACTTC.

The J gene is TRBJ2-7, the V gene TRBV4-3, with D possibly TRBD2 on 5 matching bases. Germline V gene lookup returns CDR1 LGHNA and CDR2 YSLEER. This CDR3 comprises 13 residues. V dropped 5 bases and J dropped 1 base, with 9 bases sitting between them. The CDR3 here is CASSEGTSYEQYF. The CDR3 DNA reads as TGCGCCAGCAGCGAGGGAACTTCCTACGAGCAGTACTTC.

CDR3 sequence (DNA): TGTGCCAGCAGTGAGATCGGCATACGGACCTCCTACAATGAGCAGTTCTTC. Residues: CASSEIGIRTSYNEQFF. The chain couples TRBV25-1 to TRBJ2-1; no clear D. In germline, CDR1 is MGHDK, CDR2 SYGVNS. CDR3 length: 17 amino acids. V dropped 3 bases and J dropped 0 bases, with 15 bases sitting between them.

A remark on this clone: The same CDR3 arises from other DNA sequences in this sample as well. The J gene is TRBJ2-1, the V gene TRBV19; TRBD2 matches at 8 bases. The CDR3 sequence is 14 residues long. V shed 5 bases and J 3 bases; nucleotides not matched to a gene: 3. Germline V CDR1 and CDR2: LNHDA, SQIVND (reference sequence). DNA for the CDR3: TGTGCCAGTAGTGCGGGGGGCGACTACAATGAGCAGTTCTTC. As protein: CASSAGGDYNEQFF. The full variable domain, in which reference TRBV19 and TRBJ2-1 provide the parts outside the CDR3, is DGGITQSPKYLFRKEGQNVTLSCEQNLNHDAMYWYRQDPGQGLRLIYYSQIVNDFQKGDIAEGYSVSREKKESFPLTVTSAQKNPTAFYLCASSAGGDYNEQFFGPGTRLTVL.

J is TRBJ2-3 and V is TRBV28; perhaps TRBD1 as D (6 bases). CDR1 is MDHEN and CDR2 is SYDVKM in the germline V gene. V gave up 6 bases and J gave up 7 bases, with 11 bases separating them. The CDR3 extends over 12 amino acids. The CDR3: CASSQQGNTQYF. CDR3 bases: TGTGCCAGCAGCCAACAGGGCAATACGCAGTATTTT.

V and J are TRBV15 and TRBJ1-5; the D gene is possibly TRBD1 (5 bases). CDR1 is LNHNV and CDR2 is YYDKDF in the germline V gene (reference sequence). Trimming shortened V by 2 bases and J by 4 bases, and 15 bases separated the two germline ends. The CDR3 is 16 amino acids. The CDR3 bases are TGTGCCACCAGCAGACCTCGCGGGACGGGGAATCAGCCCCAGCATTTT. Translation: CATSRPRGTGNQPQHF.

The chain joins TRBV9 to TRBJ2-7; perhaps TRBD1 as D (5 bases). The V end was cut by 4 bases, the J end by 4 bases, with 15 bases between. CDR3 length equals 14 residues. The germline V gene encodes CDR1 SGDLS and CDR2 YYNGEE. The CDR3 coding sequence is TGTGCCAGCAGCCCTCGGGTCCGACAGTACGAGCAGTACTTC. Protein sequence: CASSPRVRQYEQYF.

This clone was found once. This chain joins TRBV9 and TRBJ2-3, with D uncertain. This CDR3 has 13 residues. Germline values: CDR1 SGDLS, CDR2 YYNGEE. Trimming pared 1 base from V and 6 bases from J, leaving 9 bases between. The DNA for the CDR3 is TGTGCCAGCAGCGTACATTATGAGGATACGCAGTATTTT. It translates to CASSVHYEDTQYF.

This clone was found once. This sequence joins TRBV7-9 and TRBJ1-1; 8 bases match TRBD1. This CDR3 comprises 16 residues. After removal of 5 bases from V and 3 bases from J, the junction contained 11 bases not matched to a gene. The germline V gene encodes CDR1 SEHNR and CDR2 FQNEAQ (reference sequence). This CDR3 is CASSLPTGVVDTEAFF. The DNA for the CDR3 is TGTGCCAGCAGCCTACCGACAGGGGTGGTCGACACTGAAGCTTTCTTT.

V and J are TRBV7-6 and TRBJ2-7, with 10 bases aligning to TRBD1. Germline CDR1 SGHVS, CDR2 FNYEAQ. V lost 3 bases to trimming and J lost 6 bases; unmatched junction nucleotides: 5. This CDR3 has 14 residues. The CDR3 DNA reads TGTGCCAGCAGCTTTGCGACAGGGGGCGGCGAGCAGTACTTC. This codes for CASSFATGGGEQYF.

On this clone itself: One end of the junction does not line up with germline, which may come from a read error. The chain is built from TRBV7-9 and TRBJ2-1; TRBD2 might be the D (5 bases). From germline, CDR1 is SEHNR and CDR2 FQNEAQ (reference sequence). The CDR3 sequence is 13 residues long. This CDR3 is CASGLALFNEQFF. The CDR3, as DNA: TGTGCCAGCGGCTTAGCGCTTTTCAATGAGCAGTTCTTC.